The 19 T cell receptor beta chains listed next were all sequenced from one sample in a study of HIV-infected patients and healthy controls. TCRdb reanalysed the 5' RACE reads using MiXCR and keeps one entry per CDR3 protein. The sample lists 50,000 to 80,000 distinct CDR3 sequences; about 19% were seen once. The sequenced sample consisted of CD4+ T cells from blood. These receptors all stem from a human donor in good health.

The V and J genes are TRBV6-1 and TRBJ1-5, with D tentatively TRBD1 (5 bases). Germline V gives CDR1 MNHNS, CDR2 SASEGT. This CDR3 has 16 amino acids. The V and J ends lost 6 bases and 0 bases respectively, with 15 bases between them. The CDR3 DNA sequence: TGTGCCAGCAGGTTACGGCAGGGTTATAGCAATCAGCCCCAGCATTTT. It specifies CASRLRQGYSNQPQHF.

There are a few counts of this clonotype. The chain uses TRBV20-1 and TRBJ1-5, with TRBD1 as a possible D gene (6 bases). The CDR3 spans 14 residues. Trimming took 3 bases from V and 2 from J, leaving 11 bases between them. The V gene's germline CDR1 is DFQATT and CDR2 SNEGSKA (reference sequence). This CDR3 reads CSAREGVGNQPQHF. CDR3 nucleotide sequence: TGCAGTGCTAGGGAGGGGGTTGGCAATCAGCCCCAGCATTTT.

This clonotype was seen many times. V and J are TRBV7-2 and TRBJ2-1; D uncertain. Germline V gene data show CDR1 as SGHTA and CDR2 as FQGNSA. V was trimmed by 2 bases and J by 4 bases, leaving 12 bases between them. This CDR3 comprises 15 residues. The CDR3 sequence: CASSLTSKVYNEQFF. CDR3 in DNA: TGTGCCAGCAGCTTAACATCTAAGGTTTACAATGAGCAGTTCTTC.

This clonotype was detected ten times or more. The V call is TRBV7-6, the J call TRBJ1-1, with TRBD1 as a possible D gene (5 bases). The CDR3 is 13 residues long. Trimming stripped 4 bases from V and 1 base from J, with 7 bases between. Germline lookup yields CDR1 SGHVS and CDR2 FNYEAQ. The CDR3 DNA reads as TGTGCCAGCAGCTGGACAACGAACACTGAAGCTTTCTTT. Residues: CASSWTTNTEAFF.

The chain uses TRBV9 and TRBJ2-2; a possible D gene is TRBD1 (5 bases). V lost 4 bases and J lost 4, with 14 bases in between. CDR3 length: 15 amino acids. In germline, CDR1 is SGDLS, CDR2 YYNGEE. Written as DNA, the CDR3 is TGTGCCAGCAGCCCCCTAGGCAGGGTCACCGGGGAGCTGTTTTTT. Translated: CASSPLGRVTGELFF.

Many counts were recorded for this clonotype. The V gene is TRBV3-1, the J gene TRBJ1-6; no clear D gene. V lost 4 bases and J 12 bases, leaving 13 bases between the germline ends. Germline V gives CDR1 LGHDT, CDR2 YNNKEL (reference sequence). The CDR3 covers 13 residues. CDR3 loop: CASSPPGLRPLHF. The CDR3 DNA reads TGTGCCAGCAGCCCCCCGGGCCTCAGACCCCTCCACTTT. The full variable domain, rest sourced from reference TRBV3-1 and TRBJ1-6, is DTAVSQTPKYLVTQMGNDKSIKCEQNLGHDTMYWYKQDSKKFLKIMFSYNNKELIINETVPNRFSPKSPDKAHLNLHINSLELGDSAVYFCASSPPGLRPLHFGNGTRLTVT.

This clonotype was observed at least ten times. The chain employs TRBV6-1 and TRBJ2-3; 12 nucleotides agree with TRBD2. Germline CDR1 MNHNS, CDR2 SASEGT. Trimming at V came to 5 bases and at J to 8 bases, leaving 5 bases not matched to a gene. The CDR3 consists of 14 residues. CDR3 DNA: TGTGCCAGCAGTCTGACTAGCGGGAGTCGTACGCAGTATTTT. This sequence encodes CASSLTSGSRTQYF.

V gene TRBV20-1 combines with J gene TRBJ2-7; the match to TRBD1 covers 7 bases. Unmatched junction bases numbered 5, after V lost 1 base and J lost 2 bases. The CDR3 length is 14 residues. The germline V gene encodes CDR1 DFQATT and CDR2 SNEGSKA (reference sequence). CDR3 sequence reads: CSARGQGVAYEQYF. The CDR3 bases are TGCAGTGCTAGAGGTCAGGGGGTTGCCTACGAGCAGTACTTC.

This clonotype was recorded many times. V is TRBV6-6 and J is TRBJ1-4; TRBD1 matches at 7 bases. J gave up 5 bases and V 4 bases, and 7 bases lay outside the gene matches. CDR1 is MNHNY and CDR2 is SVGAGI in the germline V gene (reference sequence). The CDR3 is made up of 15 amino acids. CDR3 sequence (DNA): TGTGCCAGCAGTTGGAACAGGGGAAAAAATGAAAAACTGTTTTTT. Its protein product is CASSWNRGKNEKLFF.

This clonotype appeared many times. This chain joins TRBV28 and TRBJ2-1; tentatively, D is TRBD2 (6 bases). The germline CDR1 and CDR2 sequences are MDHEN and SYDVKM. The CDR3 length is 15 residues. Trimming pared 1 base from V and 2 bases from J, leaving 9 bases between. CDR3 nucleotide sequence: TGTGCCAGCAGTTTATCCGGCGGGACCTACAATGAGCAGTTCTTC. Translating it yields CASSLSGGTYNEQFF.

The chain recombines TRBV11-2 with TRBJ2-3; D remains ambiguous. CDR1 is SGHAT and CDR2 is FQNNGV in the germline V gene. The germline V and J ends were trimmed by 5 bases and 2 bases, with 5 bases remaining between them. The CDR3 runs to 12 residues. The CDR3 here is CASSATTDTQYF. CDR3 bases: TGTGCCAGCAGCGCGACCACAGATACGCAGTATTTT.

This clonotype was observed many times. The V gene is TRBV20-1, the J gene TRBJ2-4; no clear D gene. V lost 1 base to trimming and J lost 8 bases, with 15 bases between them. Germline V lookup: CDR1 DFQATT, CDR2 SNEGSKA (reference sequence). CDR3 length: 14 residues. CDR3: CSARGPLSYDIQYF. The CDR3 DNA reads TGCAGTGCTAGAGGACCTTTATCCTATGACATTCAGTACTTC.

This clonotype has ten or more counts. This CDR3 reads CSARGLAGEADTQYF. The DNA of the CDR3 is TGCAGTGCTAGGGGACTAGCGGGGGAGGCAGATACGCAGTATTTT. The V gene is TRBV20-1, the J gene TRBJ2-3; 14 bases agree with TRBD2. This CDR3 has 15 amino acids. J was trimmed by 4 bases and V by 3 bases; bases with no gene match: 3. Germline V gene data show CDR1 as DFQATT and CDR2 as SNEGSKA (reference sequence).

This clonotype was recorded many times. The V and J genes are TRBV24-1 and TRBJ2-1; 7 positions agree with TRBD1. CDR3 length equals 16 residues. Per germline, CDR1 KGHDR and CDR2 SFDVKD. V shed 6 bases and J 0 bases; nucleotides not matched to a gene: 7. CDR3 region: CATSRGPGGSYNEQFF. Here the CDR3 DNA reads TGTGCCACCAGTAGGGGGCCTGGGGGCTCCTACAATGAGCAGTTCTTC.

This clonotype was recorded once. The chain has TRBV5-4 and TRBJ2-7; 7 nucleotides align to TRBD2. Germline-derived CDR1 and CDR2 are SGHNT and YYREEE (reference sequence). The CDR3 contains 15 residues. V gave up 4 bases and J gave up 2 bases; unmatched junction bases: 9. CDR3 sequence (DNA): TGTGCCAGCAGCCCGTACCGGGAGGCTACCTACGAGCAGTACTTC. Translating it yields CASSPYREATYEQYF.

The chain combines TRBV20-1 with TRBJ2-1, with D perhaps being TRBD1 or TRBD2 (5 bases each). In germline, CDR1 is DFQATT, CDR2 SNEGSKA (reference sequence). CDR3 length: 12 residues. The V and J ends lost 5 bases and 10 bases respectively, with 15 bases between them. In nucleotides, the CDR3 is TGCAGTGCTCCCGGGACCCTGAGGGAGCAGTTCTTC. Residues: CSAPGTLREQFF.

This clonotype was counted many times. The rearrangement joins TRBV7-9 to TRBJ2-5, with TRBD2 identical over 7 bases. V lost 6 bases and J lost 2; bases outside the gene matches: 9. The CDR3 runs 15 residues. Per germline, CDR1 SEHNR and CDR2 FQNEAQ (reference sequence). CDR3 sequence (DNA): TGTGCCAGCAGTGTGGGAGGGGCGCGGCAAGAGACCCAGTACTTC. Encoded protein: CASSVGGARQETQYF.

The rearrangement links TRBV19 to TRBJ1-3; the D gene is possibly TRBD1 (6 bases). The CDR3 length is 15 residues. Trimming left V 3 bases short and J 3 bases short, with 12 bases between. The V gene's germline CDR1 is LNHDA and CDR2 SQIVND (reference sequence). In DNA form, the CDR3 reads TGTGCCAGTAGTATCACGGGGGCCTTTGGAAACACCATATATTTT. Translating it yields CASSITGAFGNTIYF.

V and J are TRBV24-1 and TRBJ2-1, with D maybe TRBD1 (6 bases). This CDR3 is built from 16 residues. Trimming left V 7 bases short and J 0 bases short, with 15 bases between. Germline V lookup: CDR1 KGHDR, CDR2 SFDVKD. Here the CDR3 reads CATSMTGSSSYNEQFF. The DNA for the CDR3 is TGTGCCACCAGCATGACAGGATCGAGCTCCTACAATGAGCAGTTCTTC.